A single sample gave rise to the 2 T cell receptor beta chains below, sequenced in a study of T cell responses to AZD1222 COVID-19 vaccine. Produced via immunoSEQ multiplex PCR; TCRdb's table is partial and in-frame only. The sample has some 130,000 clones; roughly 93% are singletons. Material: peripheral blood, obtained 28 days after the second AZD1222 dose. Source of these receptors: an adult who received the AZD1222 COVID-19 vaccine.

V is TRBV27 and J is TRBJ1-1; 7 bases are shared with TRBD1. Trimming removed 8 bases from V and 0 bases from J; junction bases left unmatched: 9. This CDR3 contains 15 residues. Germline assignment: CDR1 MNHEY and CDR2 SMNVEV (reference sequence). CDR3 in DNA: TGTGCCAGCCGATCCCCGGGACAGATGAACACTGAAGCTTTCTTT. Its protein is CASRSPGQMNTEAFF.

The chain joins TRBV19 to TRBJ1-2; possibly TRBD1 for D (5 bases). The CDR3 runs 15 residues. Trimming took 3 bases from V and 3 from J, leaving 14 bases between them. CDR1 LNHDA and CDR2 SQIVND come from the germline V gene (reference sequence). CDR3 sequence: CASSIPPGTYYGYTF. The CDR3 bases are TGTGCCAGTAGTATCCCACCCGGGACCTACTATGGCTACACCTTC.